This is a list of T cell receptor beta chains from one sample in a study of cytomegalovirus exposure and HLA in healthy donors. The data were produced by immunoSEQ multiplex PCR, yet TCRdb's version contains in-frame clones alone and is incomplete. Here the sample spans roughly 200,000 clones, around 83% being singletons. The sample consisted of PBMCs. Receptor source: a man aged 50-60 years in good health and CMV-seronegative. The CDR3 runs from the conserved cysteine through the conserved F or W. Fields, in order: D gene, V gene, clone size, J gene, CDR3 protein, CDR3 DNA. A D gene is named only where the DNA matches it firmly. Only some rows state a clone size, as once, few, many or a class for expanded clones.

d_gene: TRBD2; v_gene: TRBV6-6; abundance: -; j_gene: TRBJ2-7; CDR3aa: CASSYATSGSHEQYF; CDR3nt: TGTGCCAGCAGTTACGCGACTAGCGGGAGCCACGAGCAGTACTTC
d_gene: TRBD2; v_gene: TRBV7-9; abundance: -; j_gene: TRBJ2-7; CDR3aa: CSSSFGLAGSSYEQYF; CDR3nt: TGTTCCAGCAGCTTTGGACTAGCGGGGAGCTCCTACGAGCAGTACTTC
d_gene: TRBD1; v_gene: TRBV5-5; abundance: -; j_gene: TRBJ2-1; CDR3aa: CASRRQGVDEQFF; CDR3nt: TGTGCCAGCAGACGACAGGGAGTCGATGAGCAGTTCTTC
d_gene: -; v_gene: TRBV19; abundance: -; j_gene: TRBJ1-4; CDR3aa: CASQRGMATNEKLFF; CDR3nt: TGTGCCAGTCAAAGGGGGATGGCAACTAATGAAAAACTGTTTTTT
d_gene: -; v_gene: TRBV4-3; abundance: -; j_gene: TRBJ1-2; CDR3aa: CASSQDLGRTNYGYTF; CDR3nt: TGCGCCAGCAGCCAAGATCTGGGCAGGACAAACTATGGCTACACCTTC
d_gene: -; v_gene: TRBV6-1; abundance: -; j_gene: TRBJ1-2; CDR3aa: CASSVGPHEGGYTF; CDR3nt: TGTGCCAGCAGTGTCGGACCCCATGAGGGTGGCTACACCTTC
d_gene: -; v_gene: TRBV6-1; abundance: -; j_gene: TRBJ2-1; CDR3aa: CASHLSPTVNEQFF; CDR3nt: TGTGCCAGCCACCTTAGCCCAACCGTTAATGAGCAGTTCTTC
d_gene: -; v_gene: TRBV6-1; abundance: -; j_gene: TRBJ1-1; CDR3aa: CASSEVGAANTEAFF; CDR3nt: TGTGCCAGCAGTGAAGTAGGGGCAGCGAACACTGAAGCTTTCTTT
d_gene: -; v_gene: TRBV7-2; abundance: once; j_gene: TRBJ1-1; CDR3aa: CASSLVNRKNTEAFF; CDR3nt: TGTGCCAGCAGCTTAGTTAACAGGAAGAACACTGAAGCTTTCTTT
d_gene: -; v_gene: TRBV5-5; abundance: -; j_gene: TRBJ2-1; CDR3aa: CASSLYRRSSYNEQFF; CDR3nt: TGTGCCAGCAGCTTGTACCGGAGGAGCTCCTACAATGAGCAGTTCTTC
d_gene: TRBD1; v_gene: TRBV19; abundance: -; j_gene: TRBJ1-4; CDR3aa: CASSIRQGGEKLFF; CDR3nt: TGTGCCAGTAGTATTCGACAGGGGGGTGAAAAACTGTTTTTT
d_gene: -; v_gene: TRBV18; abundance: -; j_gene: TRBJ2-2; CDR3aa: CASSPEAGGTGELFF; CDR3nt: TGTGCCAGCTCACCCGAAGCGGGCGGGACCGGGGAGCTGTTTTTT
d_gene: -; v_gene: TRBV10-3; abundance: -; j_gene: TRBJ2-7; CDR3aa: CAIRDSAIPGEQYF; CDR3nt: TGTGCCATCAGGGACAGTGCCATCCCGGGGGAGCAGTACTTC
d_gene: TRBD2; v_gene: TRBV11-2; abundance: -; j_gene: TRBJ2-3; CDR3aa: CASSLLGLEGGDTQYF; CDR3nt: TGTGCCAGCAGCTTACTGGGACTAGAGGGCGGAGATACGCAGTATTTT
d_gene: TRBD2; v_gene: TRBV6-1; abundance: -; j_gene: TRBJ2-7; CDR3aa: CATSLGRVYEQYF; CDR3nt: TGTGCCACCTCACTAGGGAGGGTCTACGAGCAGTACTTC
d_gene: -; v_gene: TRBV14; abundance: -; j_gene: TRBJ2-2; CDR3aa: CASSQRQPRPNTGELFF; CDR3nt: TGTGCCAGCAGCCAACGACAGCCTAGACCGAACACCGGGGAGCTGTTTTTT
d_gene: TRBD1; v_gene: TRBV4-2; abundance: -; j_gene: TRBJ2-2; CDR3aa: CASSPRGRGFTGELFF; CDR3nt: TGTGCCAGCAGCCCACGGGGCAGGGGGTTTACCGGGGAGCTGTTTTTT
d_gene: TRBD2; v_gene: TRBV7-2; abundance: few; j_gene: TRBJ2-5; CDR3aa: CASSLGTSGAKETQYF; CDR3nt: TGTGCCAGCAGCTTAGGTACTAGCGGGGCTAAAGAGACCCAGTACTTC
d_gene: -; v_gene: TRBV6-1; abundance: few; j_gene: TRBJ1-1; CDR3aa: CASSVLLGGTEAFF; CDR3nt: TGTGCCAGCAGTGTTTTGTTGGGGGGCACTGAAGCTTTCTTT
d_gene: -; v_gene: TRBV5-1; abundance: -; j_gene: TRBJ2-3; CDR3aa: CASSLGMGVGTDTQYF; CDR3nt: TGCGCCAGCAGCTTGGGGATGGGAGTTGGGACAGATACGCAGTATTTT
d_gene: -; v_gene: TRBV28; abundance: -; j_gene: TRBJ2-7; CDR3aa: CASSVQGGVYEQYF; CDR3nt: TGTGCCAGCAGCGTACAGGGGGGGGTCTACGAGCAGTACTTC
d_gene: -; v_gene: TRBV28; abundance: -; j_gene: TRBJ2-7; CDR3aa: CASRYGPWEQYF; CDR3nt: TGTGCCAGCAGATACGGTCCCTGGGAGCAGTACTTC
d_gene: TRBD2; v_gene: TRBV19; abundance: -; j_gene: TRBJ2-7; CDR3aa: CASSIPTGGYEQYF; CDR3nt: TGTGCCAGTAGTATCCCTACGGGAGGGTACGAGCAGTACTTC
d_gene: -; v_gene: TRBV10-3; abundance: -; j_gene: TRBJ2-3; CDR3aa: CAISELWAKDTQYF; CDR3nt: TGTGCCATCAGTGAGCTCTGGGCCAAAGATACGCAGTATTTT
d_gene: -; v_gene: TRBV28; abundance: -; j_gene: TRBJ1-1; CDR3aa: CASRTRLAEAFF; CDR3nt: TGTGCCAGCAGGACACGGCTTGCTGAAGCTTTCTTT
d_gene: -; v_gene: TRBV28; abundance: once; j_gene: TRBJ1-3; CDR3aa: CASSGGVTISGNTIYF; CDR3nt: TGTGCCAGCTCCGGGGGGGTTACAATCTCTGGAAACACCATATATTTT
d_gene: -; v_gene: TRBV2; abundance: once; j_gene: TRBJ2-7; CDR3aa: CASSAQGGAYEQYF; CDR3nt: TGTGCCAGCAGTGCCCAGGGGGGCGCCTACGAGCAGTACTTC
d_gene: -; v_gene: TRBV28; abundance: -; j_gene: TRBJ2-1; CDR3aa: CASSLARARGQFF; CDR3nt: TGTGCCAGCAGTTTAGCTAGGGCCCGGGGGCAGTTCTTC
d_gene: TRBD2; v_gene: TRBV7-3; abundance: once; j_gene: TRBJ2-2; CDR3aa: CASSLTANSGRLNTGELFF; CDR3nt: TGTGCCAGCAGCTTAACCGCAAATAGCGGGAGGTTAAACACCGGGGAGCTGTTTTTT
d_gene: -; v_gene: TRBV9; abundance: -; j_gene: TRBJ2-5; CDR3aa: CASSVDGGRAAGQETQYF; CDR3nt: TGTGCCAGCAGCGTAGACGGGGGGCGGGCGGCGGGCCAAGAGACCCAGTACTTC
d_gene: -; v_gene: TRBV18; abundance: -; j_gene: TRBJ2-5; CDR3aa: CASSRYSGQYQETQYF; CDR3nt: TGTGCCAGCTCCCGGTATAGCGGTCAGTACCAAGAGACCCAGTACTTC
d_gene: -; v_gene: TRBV11-2; abundance: once; j_gene: TRBJ1-1; CDR3aa: CASSLGQNTEAFF; CDR3nt: TGTGCCAGCAGCTTAGGACAGAACACTGAAGCTTTCTTT
d_gene: -; v_gene: TRBV19; abundance: -; j_gene: TRBJ1-2; CDR3aa: CASSTQQGWGYTF; CDR3nt: TGTGCCAGTAGTACCCAACAGGGCTGGGGCTACACCTTC
d_gene: -; v_gene: TRBV29-1; abundance: -; j_gene: TRBJ2-2; CDR3aa: CSVEVRRRNTGELFF; CDR3nt: TGCAGCGTTGAAGTTCGGAGAAGGAACACCGGGGAGCTGTTTTTT
d_gene: TRBD1; v_gene: TRBV19; abundance: -; j_gene: TRBJ2-7; CDR3aa: CASSGTGGAVHEQYF; CDR3nt: TGTGCCAGTAGTGGGACAGGGGGCGCGGTTCACGAGCAGTACTTC
d_gene: -; v_gene: TRBV19; abundance: -; j_gene: TRBJ2-2; CDR3aa: CASMVQANTGELFF; CDR3nt: TGTGCCAGTATGGTACAGGCCAACACCGGGGAGCTGTTTTTT